The next 3 T cell receptor beta chains were all read from a single sample in a study of OX40 agonist ivuxolimab in advanced cancers. Data came from immunoSEQ multiplex PCR; TCRdb stores just in-frame clones and leaves some out. The data hold tens of thousands of clones, with around 90% observed a single time. Sample: CD4+ or CD8+ T cells sorted from blood, taken in a trial of the OX40 agonist ivuxolimab. Receptors were obtained from an adult with an advanced solid tumor such as melanoma, head and neck, liver or kidney cancer.

This chain uses TRBV6-1 with TRBJ1-4; D remains ambiguous. The CDR3 is 15 residues long. Germline assignment: CDR1 MNHNS and CDR2 SASEGT. Trimming removed 2 bases at V and 0 bases at J, with 7 bases between. The CDR3 spells CASSEQIATNEKLFF. The CDR3 DNA reads TGTGCCAGCAGTGAACAAATAGCAACTAATGAAAAACTGTTTTTT.

There are a few counts of this clone. CDR3 coding DNA: TGTGCCAGCTCACCACGAACGGCAGCGAGCTCTGGAAACACCATATATTTT. It is translated as CASSPRTAASSGNTIYF. The chain links TRBV18 to TRBJ1-3, with D unresolved. The V and J ends lost 1 base and 0 bases respectively, with 13 bases between them. This CDR3 contains 17 residues. CDR1 is KGHSH and CDR2 is LQKENI in the germline V gene.

The V and J genes are TRBV6-5 and TRBJ2-5, with 10 nucleotides matching TRBD1. The germline CDR1 and CDR2 sequences are MNHEY and SVGAGI. Unmatched junction bases numbered 6, after V lost 4 bases and J lost 4 bases. The CDR3 is 15 amino acids. The CDR3 here is CASSSGTGAGETQYF. The CDR3 DNA sequence: TGTGCCAGCAGTTCCGGGACAGGGGCGGGAGAGACCCAGTACTTC.